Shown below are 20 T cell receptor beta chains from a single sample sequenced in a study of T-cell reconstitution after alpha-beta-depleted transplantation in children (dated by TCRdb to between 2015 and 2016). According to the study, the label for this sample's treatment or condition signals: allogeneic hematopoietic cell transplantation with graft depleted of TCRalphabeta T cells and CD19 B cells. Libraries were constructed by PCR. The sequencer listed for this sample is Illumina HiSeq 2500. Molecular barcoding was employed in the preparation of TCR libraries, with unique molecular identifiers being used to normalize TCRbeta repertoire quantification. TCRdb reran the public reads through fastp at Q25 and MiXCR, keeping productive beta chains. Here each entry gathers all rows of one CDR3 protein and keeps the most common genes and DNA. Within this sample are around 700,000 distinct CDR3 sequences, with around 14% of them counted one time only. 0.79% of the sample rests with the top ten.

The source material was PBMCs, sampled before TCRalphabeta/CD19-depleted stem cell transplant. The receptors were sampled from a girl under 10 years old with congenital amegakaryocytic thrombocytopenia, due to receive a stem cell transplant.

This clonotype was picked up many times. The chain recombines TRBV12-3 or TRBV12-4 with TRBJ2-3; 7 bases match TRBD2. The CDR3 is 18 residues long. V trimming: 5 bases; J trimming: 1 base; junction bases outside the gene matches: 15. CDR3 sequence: CASSVRRESSYGTDTQYF. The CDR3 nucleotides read TGTGCCAGCAGTGTTCGGCGGGAGTCCTCCTACGGCACAGATACGCAGTATTTT.

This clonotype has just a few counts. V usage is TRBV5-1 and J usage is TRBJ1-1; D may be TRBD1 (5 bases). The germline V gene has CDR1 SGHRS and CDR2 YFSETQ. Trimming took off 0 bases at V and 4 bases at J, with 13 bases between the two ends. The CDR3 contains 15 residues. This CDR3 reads CASSLEGEWSTEAFF. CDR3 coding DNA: TGCGCCAGCAGCTTGGAAGGGGAGTGGAGCACTGAAGCTTTCTTT. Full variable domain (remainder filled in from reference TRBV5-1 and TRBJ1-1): KAGVTQTPRYLIKTRGQQVTLSCSPISGHRSVSWYQQTPGQGLQFLFEYFSETQRNKGNFPGRFSGRQFSNSRSEMNVSTLELGDSALYLCASSLEGEWSTEAFFGQGTRLTVV.

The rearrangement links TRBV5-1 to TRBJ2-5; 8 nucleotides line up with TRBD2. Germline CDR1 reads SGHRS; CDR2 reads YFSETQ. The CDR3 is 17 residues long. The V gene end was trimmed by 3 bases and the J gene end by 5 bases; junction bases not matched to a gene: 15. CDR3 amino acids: CASSYPGLGGIRETQYF. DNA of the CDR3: TGCGCCAGCAGCTATCCGGGACTAGGGGGGATCAGGGAGACCCAGTACTTC.

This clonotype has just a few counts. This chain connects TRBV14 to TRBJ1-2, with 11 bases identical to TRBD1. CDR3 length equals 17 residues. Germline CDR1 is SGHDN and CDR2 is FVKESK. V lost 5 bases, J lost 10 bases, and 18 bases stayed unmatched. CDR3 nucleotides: TGTGCCAGCAGCATCCGGGACAGGGGGAGCTCTATGGAATCCTACACCTTC. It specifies CASSIRDRGSSMESYTF.

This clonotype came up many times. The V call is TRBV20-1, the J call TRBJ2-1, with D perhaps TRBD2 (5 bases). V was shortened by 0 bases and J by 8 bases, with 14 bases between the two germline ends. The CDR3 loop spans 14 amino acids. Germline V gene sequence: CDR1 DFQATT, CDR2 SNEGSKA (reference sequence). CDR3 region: CSARDSGEGDEQFF. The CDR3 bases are TGCAGTGCTAGAGATTCCGGCGAGGGCGATGAGCAGTTCTTC.

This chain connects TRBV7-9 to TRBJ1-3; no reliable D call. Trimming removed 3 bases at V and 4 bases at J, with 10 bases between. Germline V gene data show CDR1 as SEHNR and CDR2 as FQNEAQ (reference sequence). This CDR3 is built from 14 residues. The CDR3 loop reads CASSFNGKGNTIYF. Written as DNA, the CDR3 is TGTGCCAGCAGCTTCAATGGAAAGGGAAACACCATATATTTT.

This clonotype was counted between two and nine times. CDR3 residues: CSVEGGFAGISTDTQYF. The CDR3 nucleotides are TGCAGCGTTGAGGGGGGCTTTGCGGGAATTAGCACAGATACGCAGTATTTT. The chain carries TRBV29-1 and TRBJ2-3, with D perhaps being TRBD1 or TRBD2 (6 bases each). The germline V and J ends were trimmed by 3 bases and 0 bases, with 19 bases remaining between them. Germline assignment: CDR1 SQVTM and CDR2 ANQGSEA. CDR3 length: 17 amino acids.

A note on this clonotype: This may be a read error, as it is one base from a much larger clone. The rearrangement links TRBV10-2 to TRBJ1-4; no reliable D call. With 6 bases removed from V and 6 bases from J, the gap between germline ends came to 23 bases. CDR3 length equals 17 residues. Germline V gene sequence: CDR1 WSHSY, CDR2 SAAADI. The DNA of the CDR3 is TGCGCCAGCAGGCTCGAACCTGGACGCCGGGAGGATGAAAAACTGTTTTTT. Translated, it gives CASRLEPGRREDEKLFF.

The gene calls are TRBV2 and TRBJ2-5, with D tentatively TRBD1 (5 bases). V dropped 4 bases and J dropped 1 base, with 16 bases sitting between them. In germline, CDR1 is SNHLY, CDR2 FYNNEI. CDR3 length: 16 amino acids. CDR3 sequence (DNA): TGTGCCAGCAGTGTTTCCAGGGCTACGACCCAAGAGACCCAGTACTTC. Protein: CASSVSRATTQETQYF.

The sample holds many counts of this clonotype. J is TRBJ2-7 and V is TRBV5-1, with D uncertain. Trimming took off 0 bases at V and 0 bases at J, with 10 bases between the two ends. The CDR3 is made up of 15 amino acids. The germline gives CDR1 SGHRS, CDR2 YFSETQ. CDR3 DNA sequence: TGCGCCAGCAGCTTGGAAGCTCTAAACTCCTACGAGCAGTACTTC. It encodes CASSLEALNSYEQYF.

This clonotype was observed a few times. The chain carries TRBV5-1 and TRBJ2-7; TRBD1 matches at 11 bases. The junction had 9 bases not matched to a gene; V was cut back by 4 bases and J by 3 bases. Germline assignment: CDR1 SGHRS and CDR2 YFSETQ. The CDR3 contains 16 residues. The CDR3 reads CASSESPGQGGYEQYF. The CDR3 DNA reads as TGCGCCAGCAGCGAGAGTCCGGGACAGGGGGGCTACGAGCAGTACTTC.

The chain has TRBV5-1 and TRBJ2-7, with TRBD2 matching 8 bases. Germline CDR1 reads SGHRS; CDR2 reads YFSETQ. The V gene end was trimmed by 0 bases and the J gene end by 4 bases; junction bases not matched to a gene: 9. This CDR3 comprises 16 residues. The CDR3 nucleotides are TGCGCCAGCAGCTTGGTGCTGAGCGGGAGAGGTTACGAGCAGTACTTC. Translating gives CASSLVLSGRGYEQYF.

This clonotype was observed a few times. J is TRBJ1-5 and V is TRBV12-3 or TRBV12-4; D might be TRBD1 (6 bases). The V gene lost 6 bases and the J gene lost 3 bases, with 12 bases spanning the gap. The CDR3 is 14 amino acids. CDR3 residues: CASRTQGNNQPQHF. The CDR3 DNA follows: TGTGCCAGCAGGACTCAGGGGAACAATCAGCCCCAGCATTTT.

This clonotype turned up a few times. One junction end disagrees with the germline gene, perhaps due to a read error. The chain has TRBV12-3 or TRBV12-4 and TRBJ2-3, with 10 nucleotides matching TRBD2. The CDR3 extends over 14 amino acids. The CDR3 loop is CASSLAGERDTQYF. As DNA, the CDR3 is TGTGCCAGCAGTCTAGCGGGGGAGCGGGATACGCAGTATTTT.

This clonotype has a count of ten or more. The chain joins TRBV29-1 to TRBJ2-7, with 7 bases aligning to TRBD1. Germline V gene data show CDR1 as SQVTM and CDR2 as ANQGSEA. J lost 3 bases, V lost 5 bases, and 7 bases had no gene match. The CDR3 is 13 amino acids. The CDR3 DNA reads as TGCAGCGTTTTCCGGGACAGTGGCTACGAGCAGTACTTC. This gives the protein CSVFRDSGYEQYF.

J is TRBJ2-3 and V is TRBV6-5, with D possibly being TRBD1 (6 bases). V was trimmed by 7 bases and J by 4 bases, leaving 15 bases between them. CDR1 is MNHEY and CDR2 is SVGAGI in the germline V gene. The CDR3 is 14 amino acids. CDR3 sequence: CASTFGGSADTQYF. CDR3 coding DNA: TGTGCCAGCACTTTTGGGGGCTCGGCAGATACGCAGTATTTT.

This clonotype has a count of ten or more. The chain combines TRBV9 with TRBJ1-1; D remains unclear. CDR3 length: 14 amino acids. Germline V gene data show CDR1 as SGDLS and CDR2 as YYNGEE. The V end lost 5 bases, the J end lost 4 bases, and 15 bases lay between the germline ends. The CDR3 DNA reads TGTGCCAGCAGTCAGGCGGGCTGGGGCACTGAAGCTTTCTTT. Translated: CASSQAGWGTEAFF.

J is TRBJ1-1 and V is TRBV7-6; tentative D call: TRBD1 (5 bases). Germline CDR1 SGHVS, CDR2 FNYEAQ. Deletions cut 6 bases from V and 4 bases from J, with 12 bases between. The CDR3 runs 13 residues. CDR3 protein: CASSKIQGTEAFF. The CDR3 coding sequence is TGTGCCAGCAGTAAGATCCAGGGCACTGAAGCTTTCTTT.

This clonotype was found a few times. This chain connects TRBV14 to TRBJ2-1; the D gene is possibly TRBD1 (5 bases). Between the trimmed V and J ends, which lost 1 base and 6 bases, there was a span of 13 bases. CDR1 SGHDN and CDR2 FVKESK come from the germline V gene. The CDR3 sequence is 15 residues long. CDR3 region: CASSQGFQGGNEQFF. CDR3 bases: TGTGCCAGCAGCCAAGGTTTCCAGGGCGGCAATGAGCAGTTCTTC.

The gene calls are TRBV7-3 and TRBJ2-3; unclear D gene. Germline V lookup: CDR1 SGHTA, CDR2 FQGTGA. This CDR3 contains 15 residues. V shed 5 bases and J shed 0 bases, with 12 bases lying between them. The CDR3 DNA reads TGTGCCAGCAGCACTCAAGGGATTAGCACAGATACGCAGTATTTT. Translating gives CASSTQGISTDTQYF.